The rows below give T cell receptor beta chains drawn from one sample of a study of blood T cell repertoires in COVID-19. TCRdb keeps only in-frame clones here, not all; method: immunoSEQ multiplex PCR. The sample yields approximately 240,000 clones, around 87% seen once. Specimen: PBMCs or T cells enriched from blood (not recorded which). All receptors come from a woman aged 25 to 39 with acute COVID-19. CDR3s include the opening cysteine and the closing phenylalanine or tryptophan. Each record gives: clone size, V gene, D gene, J gene, CDR3 DNA, CDR3 protein. A D gene is named only where the DNA matches it firmly. Rows give clone size only sometimes, using once, few, many, or a class for an expanded clone.

size: .
V: TRBV15
D: .
J: TRBJ1-2
DNA: TGTGCCACGACCCGCACCGGGGATGGCTATGGCTACACCTTC
CDR3: CATTRTGDGYGYTF

size: .
V: TRBV5-1
D: TRBD2
J: TRBJ2-1
DNA: TGCGCCAGCAGCTTAGGACCCCGGAGTAGCGGGAGAAGGAATGAGCAGTTCTTC
CDR3: CASSLGPRSSGRRNEQFF

size: once
V: TRBV6-5
D: .
J: TRBJ2-2
DNA: TGTGCCAGCAGTCTAGTTTTCGCCGGGGAGCTGTTTTTT
CDR3: CASSLVFAGELFF

size: .
V: TRBV4-1
D: .
J: TRBJ1-1
DNA: TGCGCCAGCAGCCAAGTATCAGTGAACACTGAAGCTTTCTTT
CDR3: CASSQVSVNTEAFF

size: .
V: TRBV7-2
D: TRBD1
J: TRBJ2-1
DNA: TGTGCCAGCAGCCCCACCGGGACAGGACCCAATGAGCAGTTCTTC
CDR3: CASSPTGTGPNEQFF

size: once
V: TRBV11-2
D: .
J: TRBJ2-2
DNA: TGTGCCAGCAGCTTAAGCGGGCGCCGTGCCGGGGAGCTGTTTTTT
CDR3: CASSLSGRRAGELFF

size: once
V: TRBV28
D: TRBD1
J: TRBJ1-6
DNA: TGTGCCTCCAAAACAGGGGTGAATTCACCCCTCCACTTT
CDR3: CASKTGVNSPLHF

size: .
V: TRBV4-2
D: .
J: TRBJ2-7
DNA: TGTGCCAGCAGAGAAGGGTTAACGGGGGAGCAGTACTTC
CDR3: CASREGLTGEQYF

size: .
V: TRBV18
D: .
J: TRBJ1-2
DNA: TGTGCCAGCTCACCACGGTCAGGGGAACAAGCTAACTATGGCTACACCTTC
CDR3: CASSPRSGEQANYGYTF

size: few
V: TRBV19
D: TRBD1
J: TRBJ2-2
DNA: TGTGCCAGCATGGGACAGGGGGACACCGGGGAGCTGTTTTTT
CDR3: CASMGQGDTGELFF

size: .
V: TRBV14
D: TRBD2
J: TRBJ2-1
DNA: TGTGCCAGCAGCCAAGGTTCAGGAAGCGGGAGGGCTAATGAGCAGTTCTTC
CDR3: CASSQGSGSGRANEQFF

size: .
V: TRBV10-3
D: .
J: TRBJ1-1
DNA: TGTGCCATCAGTAACCTAAGGGAGGGGACTGAAGCTTTCTTT
CDR3: CAISNLREGTEAFF

size: .
V: TRBV7-8
D: TRBD1
J: TRBJ1-6
DNA: TGTGCCAGCAGCCTAAGACAGGGTACTTCACCCCTCCACTTT
CDR3: CASSLRQGTSPLHF

size: few
V: TRBV7-3
D: .
J: TRBJ2-3
DNA: TGTGCCAGCAGCCCCCCTAGCACAGATACGCAGTATTTT
CDR3: CASSPPSTDTQYF

size: once
V: TRBV11-2
D: .
J: TRBJ1-5
DNA: TGTGCCAGCAGCTTAGAGTCAGGTTATAGCAATCAGCCCCAGCATTTT
CDR3: CASSLESGYSNQPQHF

size: .
V: TRBV11-2
D: .
J: TRBJ2-7
DNA: TGTGCCAGCAGCTTAGGTCTCACAGCAAACTCCTACGAGCAGTACTTC
CDR3: CASSLGLTANSYEQYF

size: .
V: TRBV19
D: .
J: TRBJ1-5
DNA: TGTGCCACCGAATACAGGGAAGGGCAGCCCCAGCATTTT
CDR3: CATEYREGQPQHF

size: .
V: TRBV9
D: TRBD1
J: TRBJ2-7
DNA: TGTGCCAGCAGCGTACTCGGGGGGACAGGGACCAACGAGCAGTACTTC
CDR3: CASSVLGGTGTNEQYF

size: .
V: TRBV28
D: .
J: TRBJ2-7
DNA: TGTGCCACCCATCAGACAGGCTACGAGCAGTACTTC
CDR3: CATHQTGYEQYF

size: .
V: TRBV7-8
D: TRBD2
J: TRBJ2-7
DNA: TGTGCCAGCAGTCATATAGCGGGAGGGCAATACGAGCAGTACTTC
CDR3: CASSHIAGGQYEQYF

size: .
V: TRBV28
D: TRBD1
J: TRBJ1-1
DNA: TGTGCCAGCAGTTCGGGACAGGGGAAGAACACTGAAGCTTTCTTT
CDR3: CASSSGQGKNTEAFF

size: few
V: TRBV7-8
D: TRBD1
J: TRBJ2-1
DNA: TGTGCCAGCAGCACCGGGACAGGGGGTCCGGATGAGCAGTTCTTC
CDR3: CASSTGTGGPDEQFF

size: .
V: TRBV28
D: TRBD2
J: TRBJ2-5
DNA: TGTGCCGCCACAGCGGGAGGTGTTGAAGAGACCCAGTACTTC
CDR3: CAATAGGVEETQYF

size: once
V: TRBV13
D: TRBD1
J: TRBJ1-2
DNA: TGTGCCAGCAGCTCCGATACAGGGGCCCTCTACTATGGCTACACCTTC
CDR3: CASSSDTGALYYGYTF

size: .
V: TRBV28
D: .
J: TRBJ1-1
DNA: TGTGCCAGCAGCGGACAAATAAACACTGAAGCTTTCTTT
CDR3: CASSGQINTEAFF

size: .
V: TRBV6-5
D: .
J: TRBJ1-1
DNA: TGTGCCAGCAGTTACTCGACAGGACCCACTAACACTGAAGCTTTCTTT
CDR3: CASSYSTGPTNTEAFF

size: .
V: TRBV5-1
D: .
J: TRBJ2-7
DNA: TGCGCCAGCAAGGACAGCCACAACTCCTACGAGCAGTACTTC
CDR3: CASKDSHNSYEQYF

size: once
V: TRBV7-3
D: TRBD1
J: TRBJ1-1
DNA: TGTGCCAGCAGCCGGACAGGGGAGAGGAACACTGAAGCTTTCTTT
CDR3: CASSRTGERNTEAFF

size: .
V: TRBV4-3
D: .
J: TRBJ2-1
DNA: TGCGCCAGCAGCCAAGAAGCCGACTCCTACAATGAGCAGTTCTTC
CDR3: CASSQEADSYNEQFF

size: .
V: TRBV3-1/TRBV3-2
D: .
J: TRBJ1-1
DNA: TGTGCCAGCAGCCAAGACGGCGGGGCTTTCTTT
CDR3: CASSQDGGAFF

size: .
V: TRBV6-5
D: TRBD2
J: TRBJ2-7
DNA: TGTGCCAGCAGCACCGGGACTAGGACCTACGAGCAGTACTTC
CDR3: CASSTGTRTYEQYF

size: .
V: TRBV28
D: TRBD1
J: TRBJ1-2
DNA: TGTGCCAGCAGGGGGGACAGGGGGTATGGCTACACCTTC
CDR3: CASRGDRGYGYTF

size: .
V: TRBV27
D: TRBD2
J: TRBJ2-1
DNA: TGTGCCAGCAGTTTATCGTTAGCGGGAGGGCAGAATGAGCAGTTCTTC
CDR3: CASSLSLAGGQNEQFF

size: .
V: TRBV6-2/TRBV6-3
D: TRBD1
J: TRBJ2-1
DNA: TGTGCCAGCAGTACAGGGGACTACAATGAGCAGTTCTTC
CDR3: CASSTGDYNEQFF

size: .
V: TRBV14
D: .
J: TRBJ2-3
DNA: TGTGCCAGCAGCCTCACCGGGAGCCAGGATACGCAGTATTTT
CDR3: CASSLTGSQDTQYF

size: .
V: TRBV15
D: TRBD2
J: TRBJ2-3
DNA: TGTGCCACCAGGACTAGCGGGGACCCCTGGGGTACGCAGTATTTT
CDR3: CATRTSGDPWGTQYF

size: .
V: TRBV7-2
D: TRBD1
J: TRBJ1-6
DNA: TGTGCCAGCAGCCCCGGACAGGGCGCTAATTCACCCCTCCACTTT
CDR3: CASSPGQGANSPLHF

size: .
V: TRBV2
D: TRBD2
J: TRBJ2-3
DNA: TGTGCCAGCAGTGGAGTAGCGGGGGGACCTTTCACAGATACGCAGTATTTT
CDR3: CASSGVAGGPFTDTQYF

size: .
V: TRBV3-1/TRBV3-2
D: TRBD2
J: TRBJ2-5
DNA: TGTGCCAGCAGCCAGGAGCCAGCGGGGGGAGAGACCCAGTACTTC
CDR3: CASSQEPAGGETQYF

size: .
V: TRBV7-9
D: .
J: TRBJ2-3
DNA: TGTGCCAGCAGCCCACTGGGGGCAACTAGCACAGATACGCAGTATTTT
CDR3: CASSPLGATSTDTQYF

size: few
V: TRBV12-2
D: .
J: TRBJ1-1
DNA: TGTGCAAGTCGCCCCCGGGAGGGGGCGAACACTGAAGCTTTCTTT
CDR3: CASRPREGANTEAFF

size: .
V: TRBV6-1
D: .
J: TRBJ2-5
DNA: TGTGCCAGCAGTGACGGTGGAGGGTGGGACCGAGAGACCCAGTACTTC
CDR3: CASSDGGGWDRETQYF

size: .
V: TRBV5-4
D: TRBD1
J: TRBJ1-6
DNA: TGTGCCAGCAGCTCTGGACAGGGGCATAATTCACCCCTCCACTTT
CDR3: CASSSGQGHNSPLHF

size: .
V: TRBV7-8
D: TRBD2
J: TRBJ2-7
DNA: TGTGCCAGCAGCTTAGCGGGACTAGGGGGCTACGAGCAGTACTTC
CDR3: CASSLAGLGGYEQYF

size: few
V: TRBV9
D: .
J: TRBJ2-7
DNA: TGTGCCAGCAGCGTAGCGGGGGGCCCCTACGAGCAGTACTTC
CDR3: CASSVAGGPYEQYF

size: few
V: TRBV6-1
D: .
J: TRBJ1-2
DNA: TGTGCCAGCAGTGAAGCCCGGGGAGGGCGTGAGGGCTATGGCTACACCTTC
CDR3: CASSEARGGREGYGYTF

size: .
V: TRBV10-2
D: TRBD1
J: TRBJ1-2
DNA: TGCGCCAGCAGACCCCGGACAGGGGGCAATTATGGCTACACCTTC
CDR3: CASRPRTGGNYGYTF

size: .
V: TRBV27
D: .
J: TRBJ2-1
DNA: TGTGCCAGCAGTGCCTACAGGGTCCGCTCCTACAATGAGCAGTTCTTC
CDR3: CASSAYRVRSYNEQFF

size: once
V: TRBV10-3
D: TRBD1
J: TRBJ2-7
DNA: TGTGCCACCACTCCGACAGGGTACGAGCAGTACTTC
CDR3: CATTPTGYEQYF

size: .
V: TRBV7-9
D: TRBD1
J: TRBJ2-7
DNA: TGTGCCAGCAGCTTAGTAGCAGGGGGCCACGAGCAGTACTTC
CDR3: CASSLVAGGHEQYF

size: .
V: TRBV5-4
D: .
J: TRBJ1-2
DNA: TGTGCCAGCAGCTTGGACGGCGGAGCTTTAAGTAACTATGGCTACACCTTC
CDR3: CASSLDGGALSNYGYTF

size: once
V: TRBV3-1/TRBV3-2
D: TRBD1
J: TRBJ2-6
DNA: TGTGCCAGCAGCCAGTTTGGGACAGGGGGCTCTGGGGCCAACGTCCTGACTTTC
CDR3: CASSQFGTGGSGANVLTF

size: .
V: TRBV7-9
D: .
J: TRBJ2-3
DNA: TGTGCCAGCAGCTCCCCCGGAGATACGCAGTATTTT
CDR3: CASSSPGDTQYF

size: .
V: TRBV11-2
D: .
J: TRBJ2-2
DNA: TGTGCCAGCAGCTTAGTCAGGGGAGGGGAGCTGTTTTTT
CDR3: CASSLVRGGELFF

size: few
V: TRBV5-1
D: TRBD2
J: TRBJ2-1
DNA: TGCGCCAGCAGCGCCCTAGCGGGAGGATACAATGAGCAGTTCTTC
CDR3: CASSALAGGYNEQFF